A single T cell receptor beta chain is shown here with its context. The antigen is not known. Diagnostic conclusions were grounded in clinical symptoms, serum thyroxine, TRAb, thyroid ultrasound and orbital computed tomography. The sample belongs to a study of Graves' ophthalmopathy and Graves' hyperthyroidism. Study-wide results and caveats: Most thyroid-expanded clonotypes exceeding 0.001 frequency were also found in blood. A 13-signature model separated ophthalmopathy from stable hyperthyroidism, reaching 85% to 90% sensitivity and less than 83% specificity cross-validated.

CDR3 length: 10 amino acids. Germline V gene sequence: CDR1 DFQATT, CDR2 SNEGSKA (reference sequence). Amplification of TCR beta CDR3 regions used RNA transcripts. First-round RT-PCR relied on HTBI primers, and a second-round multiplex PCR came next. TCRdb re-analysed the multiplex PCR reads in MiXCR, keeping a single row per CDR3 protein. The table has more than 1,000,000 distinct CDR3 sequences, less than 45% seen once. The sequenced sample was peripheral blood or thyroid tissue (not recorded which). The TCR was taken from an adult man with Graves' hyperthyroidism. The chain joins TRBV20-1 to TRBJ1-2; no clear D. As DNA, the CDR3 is TGCAGAATGTGGAACTATGGCTACACCTTC. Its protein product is CRMWNYGYTF.